A single sample gave rise to the 22 T cell receptor beta chains below, sequenced in a study of regulatory T cells in long-lasting Graves disease. Sample time point: newly diagnosed GD, antithyroid drugs for less than 3 months. Following extraction of RNA from PBMCs, that RNA was used to make the TCR library. Libraries of TCR beta came from iRepertoire HTBI primers plus Arm-PCR of CDR3 regions. A single record per CDR3 protein comes from TCRdb applying MiXCR to the multiplex PCR reads. The top ten clones hold roughly 7.7% of a sample with 400,000 to 500,000 distinct CDR3 sequences, approximately 16% of them seen once. The same sample was also studied in work on T cells in Graves' hyperthyroidism and ophthalmopathy.

The specimen was peripheral blood mononuclear cells (PBMCs), collected at new diagnosis, from a patient treated with antithyroid drugs. All receptors come from a woman aged 40 to 50 with Graves disease.

This clonotype was counted ten times or more. This rearrangement joins TRBV7-6 to TRBJ2-1, with D perhaps given as TRBD1 or TRBD2 (6 bases each). This CDR3 region has 17 residues. The germline V gene has CDR1 SGHVS and CDR2 FNYEAQ. V lost 5 bases and J 1 base, leaving 18 bases between the germline ends. CDR3 residues: CASSHPGGRVSYNEQFF. CDR3 in DNA: TGTGCCAGCAGCCACCCCGGGGGCAGGGTTTCCTACAATGAGCAGTTCTTC.

With respect to this clonotype: No conserved phenylalanine or tryptophan ends this CDR3, so it is likely a read error. The chain combines TRBV19 with TRBJ2-7; 13 bases line up with TRBD2. V dropped 3 bases and J dropped 5; count of bases not matched to a gene: 4. Germline V lookup: CDR1 LNHDA, CDR2 SQIVND (reference sequence). The CDR3 has 15 residues. CDR3 DNA: TGTGCCAGTAGTATCTCCGGACTAGCGGGAGACGAGCAGTACTTA. This encodes CASSISGLAGDEQYL.

The CDR3 nucleotides read TGTGCCAGCAGTTATAATCGGCAGCCGAACTCTGGAAACACCATATATTTT. Translated: CASSYNRQPNSGNTIYF. The V and J genes are TRBV6-5 and TRBJ1-3, with D uncertain. Germline lookup yields CDR1 MNHEY and CDR2 SVGAGI. V was cut by 3 bases and J by 0 bases, with 15 bases left in between. This CDR3 region has 17 residues.

V is TRBV12-3 or TRBV12-4 and J is TRBJ2-3; 10 nucleotides line up with TRBD2. Trimming at V came to 7 bases and at J to 2 bases, leaving 9 bases not matched to a gene. The CDR3 is 16 residues long. In DNA form, the CDR3 reads TGTGCCAGCACCCTGGGGAGCGGGAGGGACACAGATACGCAGTATTTT. Protein: CASTLGSGRDTDTQYF.

This clonotype came up many times. The gene calls are TRBV11-2 and TRBJ2-7, with D maybe TRBD1 (6 bases). The germline V and J ends were trimmed by 1 base and 3 bases, with 13 bases remaining between them. The CDR3 runs to 15 residues. Per the germline V gene, CDR1 is SGHAT and CDR2 is FQNNGV. The CDR3 sequence is CASSLAFGQSYEQYF. CDR3 nucleotides: TGTGCCAGCAGCTTAGCTTTCGGACAGAGCTACGAGCAGTACTTC.

The J gene is TRBJ1-2, the V gene TRBV3-1, with TRBD1 matching over 8 bases. Germline trimming cut 2 bases from V and 4 bases from J; bases unmatched to any gene: 9. CDR1 LGHDT and CDR2 YNNKEL come from the germline V gene (reference sequence). The CDR3 has 16 residues. CDR3 DNA: TGTGCCAGCAGCCAACAGGGACAGGCCAATAGCTATGGCTACACCTTC. This encodes CASSQQGQANSYGYTF. Looking up the rest from reference TRBV3-1 and TRBJ1-2 gives the full variable domain: DTAVSQTPKYLVTQMGNDKSIKCEQNLGHDTMYWYKQDSKKFLKIMFSYNNKELIINETVPNRFSPKSPDKAHLNLHINSLELGDSAVYFCASSQQGQANSYGYTFGSGTRLTVV.

The sample holds one count of this clonotype. The chain recombines TRBV28 with TRBJ1-3, with 7 positions matching TRBD1. V lost 8 bases, J lost 1 base, and 8 bases stayed unmatched. The CDR3 length is 15 residues. The germline gives CDR1 MDHEN, CDR2 SYDVKM. CDR3 bases: TGTGCCAGCCGGGACAGATCATCGTCTGGAAACACCATATATTTT. Protein sequence: CASRDRSSSGNTIYF.

Many counts were recorded for this clonotype. V and J are TRBV29-1 and TRBJ2-3, with TRBD2 as a possible D gene (5 bases). The CDR3 has 14 amino acids. V lost 3 bases and J lost 5, with 15 bases in between. Germline V CDR1 and CDR2: SQVTM, ANQGSEA. The CDR3 is CSVEGGPFGDTQYF. The CDR3 DNA is TGCAGCGTTGAGGGCGGGCCCTTCGGAGATACGCAGTATTTT.

V usage is TRBV20-1 and J usage is TRBJ1-1; D remains ambiguous. Per germline, CDR1 DFQATT and CDR2 SNEGSKA (reference sequence). Trimming took off 3 bases at V and 1 base at J, with 9 bases between the two ends. This CDR3 is built from 13 residues. CDR3: CSARDFGNTEAFF. The CDR3 nucleotides read TGCAGTGCTAGGGACTTTGGGAACACTGAAGCTTTCTTT.

This clonotype came up many times. This sequence joins TRBV27 and TRBJ1-4, with D perhaps TRBD1 (6 bases). Trimming removed 2 bases at V and 6 bases at J, with 10 bases between. This CDR3 contains 14 residues. Germline CDR1 and CDR2: MNHEY and SMNVEV (reference sequence). CDR3 sequence reads: CASSLAGVDEKLFF. The CDR3 nucleotides are TGTGCCAGCAGTTTAGCAGGGGTGGATGAAAAACTGTTTTTT.

This clonotype was recorded many times. The V and J genes are TRBV7-8 and TRBJ2-7; 8 nucleotides agree with TRBD1. The CDR3 consists of 13 residues. Unmatched junction bases numbered 3, after V lost 5 bases and J lost 3 bases. In germline, CDR1 is SGHVS, CDR2 FQNEAQ. The CDR3 loop reads CASSKGQGYEQYF. CDR3 bases: TGTGCCAGCAGCAAAGGACAGGGCTACGAGCAGTACTTC.

The table lists this clonotype with many counts. The rearrangement joins TRBV12-3 or TRBV12-4 to TRBJ2-1; tentatively, D is TRBD2 (5 bases). V lost 5 bases and J 5 bases, leaving 13 bases between the germline ends. This CDR3 is 14 amino acids long. CDR3 in amino acids: CASSPPDGDNEQFF. The CDR3 region has the DNA TGTGCCAGCAGTCCACCGGACGGGGACAATGAGCAGTTCTTC.

This clonotype was counted many times. This sequence joins TRBV4-3 and TRBJ2-1; D is undetermined. V was pared by 0 bases and J by 6 bases, with 18 bases between. CDR1 is LGHNA and CDR2 is YSLEER in the germline V gene. The CDR3 runs to 17 residues. CDR3 DNA sequence: TGCGCCAGCAGCCAAGATCCGAAGCGAGTAGGATCCAATGAGCAGTTCTTC. Translation: CASSQDPKRVGSNEQFF.

This clonotype was seen ten or more times. The genes are TRBV11-3 and TRBJ2-3; D is ambiguous. V dropped 3 bases and J dropped 0 bases, with 16 bases sitting between them. The CDR3 contains 17 residues. CDR1 is SGHNT and CDR2 is YENEEA in the germline V gene. The CDR3 DNA reads TGTGCCAGCAGCTTCTACACATCGACCTCTAGCACAGATACGCAGTATTTT. Protein sequence: CASSFYTSTSSTDTQYF.

This clonotype was recorded at least ten times. The junction and the germline gene differ at one end; a read error may be behind it. The rearrangement joins TRBV27 to TRBJ2-1; TRBD1 matches 8 bases. This CDR3 spans 15 amino acids. Germline assignment: CDR1 MNHEY and CDR2 SMNVEV (reference sequence). In nucleotides, the CDR3 is TGTACCAGCAGTCCTTATCGGACAGGGATGGATGAGCAGTTCTTC. Translating it yields CTSSPYRTGMDEQFF.

This clonotype was seen ten or more times. The chain couples TRBV2 to TRBJ2-1; no clear D gene. Trimming cost V 4 bases and J 10 bases, with 11 bases left between them. Germline V gene lookup returns CDR1 SNHLY and CDR2 FYNNEI. The CDR3 is 12 residues long. The CDR3 DNA is TGTGCCAGCAGTGTCGAACCCCCGGAGCAGTTCTTC. Translated: CASSVEPPEQFF. Using reference TRBV2 and TRBJ2-1 for the parts outside the CDR3, the full variable domain is EPEVTQTPSHQVTQMGQEVILRCVPISNHLYFYWYRQILGQKVEFLVSFYNNEISEKSEIFDDQFSVERPDGSNFTLKIRSTKLEDSAMYFCASSVEPPEQFFGPGTRLTVL.

This clonotype was seen at least ten times. The CDR3 here is CASSFPTTNYGYTF. CDR3 coding DNA: TGTGCCAGCAGCTTTCCTACGACAAACTATGGCTACACCTTC. The genes are TRBV28 and TRBJ1-2; no reliable D call. Trimming stripped 6 bases from V and 2 bases from J, with 13 bases between. The CDR3 has 14 residues. Germline V gene lookup returns CDR1 MDHEN and CDR2 SYDVKM.

In this sample, this clonotype turned up a few times. CDR3 sequence: CASSELAAASTDTQYF. For the CDR3, the DNA is TGCGCCAGCAGTGAACTAGCGGCCGCTAGCACAGATACGCAGTATTTT. The gene calls are TRBV10-1 and TRBJ2-3; 8 bases are shared with TRBD2. Germline V gene lookup returns CDR1 WNHNN and CDR2 SYGVQD (reference sequence). V lost 3 bases and J lost 0; bases outside the gene matches: 5. The CDR3 sequence is 16 residues long.

This chain connects TRBV6-1 to TRBJ2-3; perhaps D is TRBD1 or TRBD2 (6 bases each). Germline CDR1 is MNHNS and CDR2 is SASEGT. Trimming pared 2 bases from V and 2 bases from J, leaving 11 bases between. This CDR3 comprises 15 residues. The CDR3 DNA is TGTGCCAGCAGTGAAAGGAGGGGGAACACAGATACGCAGTATTTT. It yields the protein CASSERRGNTDTQYF.

The sample holds many counts of this clonotype. The CDR3 coding sequence is TGTGCCAGCAGGGGGGGACTAGCGGGAGTGGATGAGCAGTTCTTC. Translating it yields CASRGGLAGVDEQFF. V and J are TRBV7-2 and TRBJ2-1, with 14 positions matching TRBD2. The CDR3 consists of 15 residues. Germline V gives CDR1 SGHTA, CDR2 FQGNSA. V trimming: 6 bases; J trimming: 8 bases; junction bases outside the gene matches: 6.

The chain carries TRBV29-1 and TRBJ2-3; D perhaps matches TRBD2 (6 bases). The V end was cut by 3 bases, the J end by 6 bases, with 16 bases between. The CDR3 has 14 amino acids. The germline gives CDR1 SQVTM, CDR2 ANQGSEA. The CDR3 nucleotides are TGCAGCGTTGACGACTCCCCGGGGGAGGATACGCAGTATTTT. Protein sequence: CSVDDSPGEDTQYF.

This clonotype was seen many times. V gene TRBV18 combines with J gene TRBJ2-3; 9 bases align to TRBD1. V dropped 3 bases and J dropped 4; count of bases not matched to a gene: 5. This CDR3 region has 15 residues. The germline V gene encodes CDR1 KGHSH and CDR2 LQKENI. CDR3 nucleotide sequence: TGTGCCAGCTCACCCCCGACAGGGGGAGCAGATACGCAGTATTTT. Protein: CASSPPTGGADTQYF.